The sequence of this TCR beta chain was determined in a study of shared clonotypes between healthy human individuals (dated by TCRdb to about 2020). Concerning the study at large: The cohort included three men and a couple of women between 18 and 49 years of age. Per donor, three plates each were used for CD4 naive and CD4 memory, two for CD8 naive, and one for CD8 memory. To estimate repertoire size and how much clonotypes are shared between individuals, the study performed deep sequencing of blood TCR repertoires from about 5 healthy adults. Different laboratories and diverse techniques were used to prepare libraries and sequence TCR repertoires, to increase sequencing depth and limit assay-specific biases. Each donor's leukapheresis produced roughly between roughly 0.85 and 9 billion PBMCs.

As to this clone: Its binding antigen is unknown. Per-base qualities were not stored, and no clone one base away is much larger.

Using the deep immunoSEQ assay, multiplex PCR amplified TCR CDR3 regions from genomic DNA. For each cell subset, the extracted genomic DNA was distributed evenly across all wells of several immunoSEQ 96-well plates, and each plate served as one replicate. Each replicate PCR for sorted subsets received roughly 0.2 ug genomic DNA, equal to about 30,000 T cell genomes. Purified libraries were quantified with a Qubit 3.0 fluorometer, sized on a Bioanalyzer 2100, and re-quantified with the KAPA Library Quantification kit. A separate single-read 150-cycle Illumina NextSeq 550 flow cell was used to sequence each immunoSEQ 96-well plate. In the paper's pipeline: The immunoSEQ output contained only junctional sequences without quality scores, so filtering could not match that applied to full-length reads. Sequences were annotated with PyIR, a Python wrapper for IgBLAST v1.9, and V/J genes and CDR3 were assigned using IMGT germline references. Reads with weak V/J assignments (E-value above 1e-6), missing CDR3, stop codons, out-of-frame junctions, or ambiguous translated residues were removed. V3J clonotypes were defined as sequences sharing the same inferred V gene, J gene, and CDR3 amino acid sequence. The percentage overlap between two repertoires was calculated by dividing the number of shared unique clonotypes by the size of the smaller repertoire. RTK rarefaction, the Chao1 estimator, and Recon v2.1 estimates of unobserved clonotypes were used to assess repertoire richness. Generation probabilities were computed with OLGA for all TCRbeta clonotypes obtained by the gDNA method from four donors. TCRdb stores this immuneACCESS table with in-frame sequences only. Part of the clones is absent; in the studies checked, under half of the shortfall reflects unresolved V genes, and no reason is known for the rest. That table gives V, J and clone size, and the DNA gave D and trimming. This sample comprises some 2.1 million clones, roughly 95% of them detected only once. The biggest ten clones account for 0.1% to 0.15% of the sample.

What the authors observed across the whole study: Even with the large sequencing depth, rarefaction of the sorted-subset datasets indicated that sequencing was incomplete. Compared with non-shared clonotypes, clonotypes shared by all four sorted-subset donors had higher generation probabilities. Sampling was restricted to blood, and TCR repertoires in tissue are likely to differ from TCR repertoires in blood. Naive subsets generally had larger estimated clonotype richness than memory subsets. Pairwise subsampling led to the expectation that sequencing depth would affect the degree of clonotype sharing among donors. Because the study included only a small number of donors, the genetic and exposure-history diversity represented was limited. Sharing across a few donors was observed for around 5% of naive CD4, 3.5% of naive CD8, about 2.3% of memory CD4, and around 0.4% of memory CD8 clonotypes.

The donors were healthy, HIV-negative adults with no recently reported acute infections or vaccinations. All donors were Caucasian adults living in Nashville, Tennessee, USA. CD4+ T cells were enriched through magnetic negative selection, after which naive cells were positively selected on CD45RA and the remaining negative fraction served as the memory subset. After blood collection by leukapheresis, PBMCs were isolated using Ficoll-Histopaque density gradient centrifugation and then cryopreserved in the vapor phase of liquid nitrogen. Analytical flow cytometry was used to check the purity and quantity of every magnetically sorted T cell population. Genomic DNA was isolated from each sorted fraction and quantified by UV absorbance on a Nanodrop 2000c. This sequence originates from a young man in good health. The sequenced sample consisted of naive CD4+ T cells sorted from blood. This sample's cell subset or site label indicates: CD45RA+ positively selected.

The nucleotides read TGCAGCGTGCGGACAGGGACTAATGAAAAACTGTTTTTT. It codes for CSVRTGTNEKLFF. In this chain, TRBV29-1 is recombined with TRBJ1-4, and 8 junctional nucleotides match TRBD1. From V the trimming removes 6 bases and from J it removes 2 bases, while the gene matches leave 2 bases of the junction unaccounted for. The CDR3, from cysteine to phenylalanine, totals 13 residues. Just the 39-base CDR3 DNA is kept, in frame starting at base 1. The germline V gene encodes CDR1 SQVTM and CDR2 ANQGSEA.